Listed here are 17 T cell receptor beta chains from one sample, sequenced in a study of T cell repertoires in cytomegalovirus infection. TCRdb analysed the reads with MiXCR anew, one entry per CDR3 protein. This table has 400,000 to 600,000 distinct CDR3 sequences, under 55% appearing once. These receptors' targets are unknown. The input for sequencing was cultured PBMCs, taken from culture after CMV antigen stimulation. The receptor set was obtained from a human donor in good health (CMV status not recorded). Some clones in this sample may be carry-over from other donors' samples.

The chain carries TRBV5-6 and TRBJ2-7, with unresolved D. With 0 bases removed from V and 7 bases from J, the gap between germline ends came to 8 bases. The germline gives CDR1 SGHDT, CDR2 YYEEEE. CDR3 length: 12 residues. In nucleotides, the CDR3 is TGTGCCAGCAGCTTGGGGGCCTCAGAGCAGTACTTC. Translated: CASSLGASEQYF.

This clonotype has a handful of counts. The chain has TRBV6-1 and TRBJ2-5; weak D call: TRBD2 (5 bases). CDR1 is MNHNS and CDR2 is SASEGT in the germline V gene. Trimming left V 1 base short and J 3 bases short, with 6 bases between. The CDR3 is made up of 13 amino acids. CDR3 residues: CASSEELEETQYF. As DNA, the CDR3 is TGTGCCAGCAGTGAAGAACTAGAAGAGACCCAGTACTTC.

This clonotype is a singleton in its sample. The V gene is TRBV10-3, the J gene TRBJ1-3; D ambiguous. CDR3 length: 13 residues. Germline loops: CDR1 ENHRY, CDR2 SYGVKD. The ends were cut back, 6 bases at V and 0 bases at J, with 6 bases in the middle. The CDR3 loop is CAIRHVSGNTIYF. The CDR3 DNA follows: TGTGCCATCAGGCACGTCTCTGGAAACACCATATATTTT.

This clonotype appeared a few times. This chain links TRBV30 with TRBJ2-1; a possible D gene is TRBD2 (5 bases). The CDR3 extends over 13 amino acids. Per germline, CDR1 GTSNPN and CDR2 SVGIG (reference sequence). V was clipped by 1 base and J by 9 bases, with 13 bases between them. The CDR3 nucleotides are TGTGCCTGGAGTGGATTAGCGCCCAGTGAGCAGTTCTTC. It specifies CAWSGLAPSEQFF.

The chain is built from TRBV7-2 and TRBJ1-4, with 7 bases fitting TRBD1. Trimming at V came to 5 bases and at J to 0 bases, leaving 6 bases not matched to a gene. This CDR3 contains 16 residues. CDR1 SGHTA and CDR2 FQGNSA come from the germline V gene. CDR3 amino acids: CASSRHTGATNEKLFF. The CDR3 DNA reads TGTGCCAGCAGCCGACATACAGGGGCAACTAATGAAAAACTGTTTTTT.

This clonotype was counted at least ten times. This chain links TRBV7-2 with TRBJ1-1; 9 bases fit TRBD1. From germline, CDR1 is SGHTA and CDR2 FQGNSA. The CDR3 is made up of 16 amino acids. With V trimmed by 0 bases and J by 0 bases, 2 bases remained unmatched. The CDR3 reads CASSLAGTGLNTEAFF. The CDR3 bases are TGTGCCAGCAGCTTAGCCGGGACAGGGTTGAACACTGAAGCTTTCTTT.

This clonotype appeared once. The V and J genes are TRBV24-1 and TRBJ2-1; the D call may be TRBD1 or TRBD2 (5 bases each). The length of the CDR3 is 15 residues. The germline V gene encodes CDR1 KGHDR and CDR2 SFDVKD. V was clipped by 4 bases and J by 3 bases, with 12 bases between them. This chain's CDR3 is CATSDPREFYNEQFF. In DNA form, the CDR3 reads TGTGCCACCAGTGACCCCAGGGAGTTCTACAATGAGCAGTTCTTC.

This clonotype appeared a few times. V gene TRBV12-3 or TRBV12-4 combines with J gene TRBJ2-1; D unclear. Trimming stripped 3 bases from V and 9 bases from J, with 15 bases between. The CDR3 extends over 14 amino acids. CDR3 DNA sequence: TGTGCCAGCAGTTTCATTGTAACTCGCGGTGAGCAGTTCTTC. This translates into CASSFIVTRGEQFF.

This chain connects TRBV12-5 to TRBJ2-1; D may be TRBD2 (5 bases). Trimming stripped 11 bases from V and 5 bases from J, with 16 bases between. The CDR3 extends over 13 amino acids. Germline V gene data show CDR1 as LGHNT and CDR2 as FRNRAP. The CDR3 here is CACREVVDNEQFF. The CDR3, as DNA: TGTGCTTGTCGGGAAGTGGTCGACAATGAGCAGTTCTTC.

Only a few counts were recorded for this clonotype. The chain links TRBV20-1 to TRBJ1-1; D unresolved. The germline gives CDR1 DFQATT, CDR2 SNEGSKA (reference sequence). Trimming pared 8 bases from V and 1 base from J, leaving 11 bases between. The CDR3 totals 12 residues. DNA of the CDR3: TGCAGTCCAAACCCGGGGAACACTGAAGCTTTCTTT. Its protein is CSPNPGNTEAFF.

The sample holds a few counts of this clonotype. The chain carries TRBV4-1 and TRBJ2-5, with D tentatively TRBD2 (5 bases). This CDR3 has 15 amino acids. Germline lookup yields CDR1 MGHRA and CDR2 YSYEKL. Between the trimmed V and J ends, which lost 1 base and 3 bases, there was a span of 12 bases. CDR3 loop: CASSQGTSLEETQYF. CDR3 coding DNA: TGCGCCAGCAGCCAAGGGACTTCCTTGGAAGAGACCCAGTACTTC.

CDR3 protein: CASSPGGAYEKLFF. The CDR3 coding sequence is TGTGCCAGCAGCCCAGGGGGCGCTTATGAAAAACTGTTTTTT. The chain combines TRBV7-6 with TRBJ1-4; 8 nucleotides match TRBD1. CDR3 length equals 14 residues. Losses at the gene ends were 5 bases for V and 6 bases for J; bases not matched to a gene: 5. Germline CDR1 reads SGHVS; CDR2 reads FNYEAQ.

This clonotype was observed a handful of times. The rearrangement uses TRBV2 and TRBJ2-1; tentative D call: TRBD2 (5 bases). In germline, CDR1 is SNHLY, CDR2 FYNNEI. The V end lost 7 bases, the J end lost 15 bases, and 28 bases lay between the germline ends. The CDR3 consists of 15 residues. CDR3 protein: CASTLSGPRLSEAFF. In DNA form, the CDR3 reads TGTGCCAGCACCTTAAGTGGACCGAGACTAAGTGAGGCGTTCTTC. The full variable domain, completed using reference TRBV2 and TRBJ2-1, is EPEVTQTPSHQVTQMGQEVILRCVPISNHLYFYWYRQILGQKVEFLVSFYNNEISEKSEIFDDQFSVERPDGSNFTLKIRSTKLEDSAMYFCASTLSGPRLSEAFFGPGTRLTVL.

The chain joins TRBV12-3 or TRBV12-4 to TRBJ2-7; a possible D gene is TRBD1 (5 bases). V shed 2 bases and J shed 0 bases, with 8 bases lying between them. The CDR3 is made up of 14 amino acids. CDR3 in DNA: TGTGCCAGCAGTTTATCCAGGGCCTCCTACGAGCAGTACTTC. Encoded protein: CASSLSRASYEQYF.

This clonotype occurred once. As DNA, the CDR3 is TGTGCCAGCAGCTTGAATCGAATCGGGGGCTATAATTCACCCCTCCACTTT. The encoded protein is CASSLNRIGGYNSPLHF. The chain has TRBV7-9 and TRBJ1-6, with a weak D call TRBD1 (5 bases). V was pared by 3 bases and J by 3 bases, with 15 bases between. CDR1 SEHNR and CDR2 FQNEAQ come from the germline V gene (reference sequence). CDR3 length equals 17 residues.

This clonotype was found a few times. CDR3 DNA sequence: TGTGCCAGTAGCCTACAGGGGGTCTATCAGCCCCAGCATTTT. Its translation is CASSLQGVYQPQHF. The chain has TRBV19 and TRBJ1-5, with 8 bases fitting TRBD1. Germline CDR1 is LNHDA and CDR2 is SQIVND (reference sequence). Losses at the gene ends were 6 bases for V and 5 bases for J; bases not matched to a gene: 6. The CDR3 runs to 14 residues.

A few counts support this clonotype. This chain connects TRBV6-2 or TRBV6-3 to TRBJ2-1; TRBD2 matches 8 bases. The CDR3 contains 15 residues. Germline trimming cut 6 bases from V and 2 bases from J; bases unmatched to any gene: 6. The germline CDR1 and CDR2 sequences are MNHEY and SVGEGT. The CDR3 loop is CASSYQREPYNEQFF. CDR3 DNA: TGTGCCAGCAGCTATCAGCGGGAGCCCTACAATGAGCAGTTCTTC.